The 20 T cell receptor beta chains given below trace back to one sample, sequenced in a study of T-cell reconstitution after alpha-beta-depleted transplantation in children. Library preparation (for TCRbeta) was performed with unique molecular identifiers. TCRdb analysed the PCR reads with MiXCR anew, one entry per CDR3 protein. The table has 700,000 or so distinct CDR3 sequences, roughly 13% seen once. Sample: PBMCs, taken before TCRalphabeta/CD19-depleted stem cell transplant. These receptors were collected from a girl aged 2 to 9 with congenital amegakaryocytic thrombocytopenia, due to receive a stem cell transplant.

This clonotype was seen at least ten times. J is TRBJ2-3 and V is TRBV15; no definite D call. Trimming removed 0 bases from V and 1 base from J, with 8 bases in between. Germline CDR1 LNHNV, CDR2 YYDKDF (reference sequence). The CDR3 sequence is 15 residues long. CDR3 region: CATSRESLRTDTQYF. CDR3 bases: TGTGCCACCAGCAGAGAATCGCTTCGCACAGATACGCAGTATTTT.

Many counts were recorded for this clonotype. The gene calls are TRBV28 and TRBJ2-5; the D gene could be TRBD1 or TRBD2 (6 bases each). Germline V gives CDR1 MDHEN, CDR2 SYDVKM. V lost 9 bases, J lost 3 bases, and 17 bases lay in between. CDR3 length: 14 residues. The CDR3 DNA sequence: TGTGCCAGTTTCCGGCCGGGGGCAGAAGAGACCCAGTACTTC. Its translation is CASFRPGAEETQYF.

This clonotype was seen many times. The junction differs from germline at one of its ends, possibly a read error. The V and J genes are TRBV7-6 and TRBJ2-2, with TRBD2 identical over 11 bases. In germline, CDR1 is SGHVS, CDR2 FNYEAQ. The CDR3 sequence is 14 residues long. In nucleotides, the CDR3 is TGTGCCAGCAGTTTAGCGGGAGGGTCCGGGGAGCTGTTTTTT. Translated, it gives CASSLAGGSGELFF.

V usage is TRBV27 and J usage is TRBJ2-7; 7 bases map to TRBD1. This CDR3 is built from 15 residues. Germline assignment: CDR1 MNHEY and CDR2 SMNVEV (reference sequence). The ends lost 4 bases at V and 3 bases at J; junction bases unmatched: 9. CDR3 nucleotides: TGTGCCAGCAGTTGGGACAGCACACCTTACTACGAGCAGTACTTC. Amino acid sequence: CASSWDSTPYYEQYF.

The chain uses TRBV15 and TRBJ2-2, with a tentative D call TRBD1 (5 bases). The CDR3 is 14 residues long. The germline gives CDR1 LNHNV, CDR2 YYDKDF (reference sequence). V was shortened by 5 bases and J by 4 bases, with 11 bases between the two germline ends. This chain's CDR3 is CATSEKRGTGELFF. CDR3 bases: TGTGCCACCAGCGAAAAAAGGGGCACCGGGGAGCTGTTTTTT.

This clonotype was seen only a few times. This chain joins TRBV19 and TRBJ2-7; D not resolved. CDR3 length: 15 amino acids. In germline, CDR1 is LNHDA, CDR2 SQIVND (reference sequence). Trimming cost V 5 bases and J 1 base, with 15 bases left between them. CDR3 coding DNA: TGTGCCAGTAGTGTTCTCGCCGGGCGGTCCTACGAGCAGTACTTC. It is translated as CASSVLAGRSYEQYF.

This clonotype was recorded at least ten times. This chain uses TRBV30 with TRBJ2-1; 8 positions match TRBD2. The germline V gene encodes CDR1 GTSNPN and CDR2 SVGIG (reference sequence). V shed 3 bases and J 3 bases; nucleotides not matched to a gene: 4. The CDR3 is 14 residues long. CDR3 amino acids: CAWSGRAIYNEQFF. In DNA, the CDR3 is TGTGCCTGGAGCGGGAGGGCGATCTACAATGAGCAGTTCTTC.

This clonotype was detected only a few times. CDR3 nucleotide sequence: TGCAGTGCGAAACTCAGGGGTACCTACGAGCAGTACTTC. Residues: CSAKLRGTYEQYF. The chain is built from TRBV20-1 and TRBJ2-7; the D gene is possibly TRBD1 (6 bases). The CDR3 consists of 13 residues. The V and J ends lost 6 bases and 2 bases respectively, with 14 bases between them. Germline V gene lookup returns CDR1 DFQATT and CDR2 SNEGSKA (reference sequence).

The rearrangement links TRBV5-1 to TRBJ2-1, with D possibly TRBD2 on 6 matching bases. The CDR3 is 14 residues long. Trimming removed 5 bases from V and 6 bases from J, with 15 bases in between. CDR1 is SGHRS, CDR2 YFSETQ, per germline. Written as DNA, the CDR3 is TGCGCCAGCAGGTTAGGGACTCCGAGCAATGAGCAGTTCTTC. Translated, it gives CASRLGTPSNEQFF.

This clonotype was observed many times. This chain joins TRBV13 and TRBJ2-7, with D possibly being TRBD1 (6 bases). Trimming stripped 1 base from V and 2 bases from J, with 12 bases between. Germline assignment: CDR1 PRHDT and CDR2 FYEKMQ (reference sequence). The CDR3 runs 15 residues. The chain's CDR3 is CASSLAVGAAYEQYF. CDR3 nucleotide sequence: TGTGCCAGCAGCTTAGCTGTGGGGGCAGCCTACGAGCAGTACTTC.

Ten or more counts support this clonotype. CDR3 in amino acids: CASRSAGTGGLTQYF. The DNA for the CDR3 is TGTGCCAGCAGAAGTGCCGGGACAGGGGGACTGACCCAGTACTTC. The chain recombines TRBV12-3 or TRBV12-4 with TRBJ2-5; 11 nucleotides line up with TRBD1. The ends lost 6 bases at V and 7 bases at J; junction bases unmatched: 10. The CDR3 has 15 amino acids.

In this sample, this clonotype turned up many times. CDR3 sequence: CAFSTVSGRFSYEQYF. DNA of the CDR3: TGTGCCTTCAGCACGGTTAGCGGGAGGTTTTCCTACGAGCAGTACTTC. This sequence joins TRBV6-4 and TRBJ2-7, with 10 bases aligning to TRBD2. Germline V gene sequence: CDR1 MRHNA, CDR2 SNTAGT. The trim removed 11 bases at V and 1 base at J, leaving 14 bases unmatched. The CDR3 runs to 16 residues.

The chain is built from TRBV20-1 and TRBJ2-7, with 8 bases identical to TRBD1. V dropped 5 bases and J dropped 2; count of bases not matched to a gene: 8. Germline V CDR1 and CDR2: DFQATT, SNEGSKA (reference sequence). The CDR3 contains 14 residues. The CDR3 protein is CSAAQGAQAYEQYF. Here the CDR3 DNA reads TGCAGTGCTGCTCAGGGGGCCCAGGCCTACGAGCAGTACTTC.

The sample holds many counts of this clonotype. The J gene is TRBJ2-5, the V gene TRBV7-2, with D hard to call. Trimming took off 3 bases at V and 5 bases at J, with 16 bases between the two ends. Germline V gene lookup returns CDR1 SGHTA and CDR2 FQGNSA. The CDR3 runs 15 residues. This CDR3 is CASSLGWFERETQYF. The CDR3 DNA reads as TGTGCCAGCAGCTTGGGATGGTTTGAACGGGAGACCCAGTACTTC.

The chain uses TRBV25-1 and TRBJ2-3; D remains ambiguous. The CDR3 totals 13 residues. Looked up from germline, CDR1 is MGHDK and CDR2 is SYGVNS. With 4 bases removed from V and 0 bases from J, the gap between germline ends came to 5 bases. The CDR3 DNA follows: TGTGCCAGCAGTGGGCAGAGCACAGATACGCAGTATTTT. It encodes CASSGQSTDTQYF.

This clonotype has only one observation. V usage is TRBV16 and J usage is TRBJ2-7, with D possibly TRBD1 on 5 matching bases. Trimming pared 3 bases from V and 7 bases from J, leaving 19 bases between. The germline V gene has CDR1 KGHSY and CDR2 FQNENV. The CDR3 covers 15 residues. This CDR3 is CASSQGLLQVWEQYF. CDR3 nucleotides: TGTGCCAGCAGCCAGGGGCTTCTACAGGTCTGGGAGCAGTACTTC.

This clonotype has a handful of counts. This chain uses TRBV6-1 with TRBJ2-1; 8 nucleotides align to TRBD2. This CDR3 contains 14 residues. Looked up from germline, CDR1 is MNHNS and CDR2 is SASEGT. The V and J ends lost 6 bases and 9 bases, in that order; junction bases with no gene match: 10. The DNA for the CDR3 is TGTGCCAGCAGGGACGGGAGGGCCGTCGTTGAGCAGTTCTTC. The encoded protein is CASRDGRAVVEQFF.

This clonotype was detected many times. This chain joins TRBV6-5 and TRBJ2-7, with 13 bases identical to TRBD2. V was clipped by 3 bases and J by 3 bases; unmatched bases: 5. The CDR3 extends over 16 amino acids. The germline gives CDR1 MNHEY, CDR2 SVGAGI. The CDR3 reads CASSYGTSGTIYEQYF. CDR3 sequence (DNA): TGTGCCAGCAGTTATGGGACTAGCGGGACTATCTACGAGCAGTACTTC.

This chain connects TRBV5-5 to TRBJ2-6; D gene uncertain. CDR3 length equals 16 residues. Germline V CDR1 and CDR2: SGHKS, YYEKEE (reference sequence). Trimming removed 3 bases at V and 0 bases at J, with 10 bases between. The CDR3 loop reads CASSSFVNSGANVLTF. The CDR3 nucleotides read TGTGCCAGCAGCTCTTTCGTTAACTCTGGGGCCAACGTCCTGACTTTC.

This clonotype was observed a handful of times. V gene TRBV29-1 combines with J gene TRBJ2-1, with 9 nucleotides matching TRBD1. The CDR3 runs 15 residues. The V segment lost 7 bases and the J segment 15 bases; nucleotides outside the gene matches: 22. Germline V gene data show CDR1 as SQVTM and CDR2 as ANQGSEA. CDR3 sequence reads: CSGGQGRNLLLLLFF. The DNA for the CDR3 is TGCAGCGGAGGACAGGGGCGAAACCTCCTTCTATTGTTGTTCTTC.